This T cell receptor (beta chain) was identified during a study of CD8+ T cells in alopecia areata. Study context: Tofacitinib administration to treated patients was oral, at 5 to 10 mg twice daily.

This clone appeared a single time. Peripheral blood and lesional scalp punch biopsies were taken from alopecia areata patients. The V and J ends lost 6 bases and 0 bases respectively, with 7 bases between them. The V gene's germline CDR1 is SGHRS and CDR2 YFSETQ. There are 13 residues in the CDR3. Once RNA had been extracted, it was reverse transcribed into cDNA to act as the sequencing template. Clones were sequenced by immunoSEQ multiplex PCR, and TCRdb holds only the in-frame ones, with some missing. The data contain 150,000 to 200,000 clones, 59% of them singletons. This chain joins TRBV5-1 and TRBJ2-1; D gene unclear. The sequence derives from a human donor with alopecia areata. The material was CD4+ T cells sorted from blood, obtained at week 0. CDR3 residues: CASTSNSYNEQFF. As DNA, the CDR3 is TGCGCCAGCACCTCCAACTCCTACAATGAGCAGTTCTTC.